Below are 12 T cell receptor beta chains sequenced from a single sample in a study of shared clonotypes between healthy human individuals. Assay used: immunoSEQ multiplex PCR; TCRdb lists only in-frame clones, some missing. The sample has 2 million to 3 million clones, 93% seen once. Specimen: naive CD4+ T cells from PBMCs. Subset reported: CD45RA+ positively selected. The receptors stem from a man aged 18 to 29 in good health. Some clones in this sample may be carry-over from other donors' samples.

This chain joins TRBV11-2 and TRBJ1-1, with 7 positions matching TRBD1. This CDR3 is built from 14 residues. Looked up from germline, CDR1 is SGHAT and CDR2 is FQNNGV. Unmatched junction bases numbered 4, after V lost 3 bases and J lost 3 bases. The chain's CDR3 is CASSLAGTDTEAFF. CDR3 DNA: TGTGCCAGCAGCTTGGCCGGGACAGACACTGAAGCTTTCTTT. The full variable domain, with the rest looked up from reference TRBV11-2 and TRBJ1-1, is EAGVAQSPRYKIIEKRQSVAFWCNPISGHATLYWYQQILGQGPKLLIQFQNNGVVDDSQLPKDRFSAERLKGVDSTLKIQPAKLEDSAVYLCASSLAGTDTEAFFGQGTRLTVV.

V gene TRBV4-3 combines with J gene TRBJ2-2; 10 bases fit TRBD1. Germline trimming cut 3 bases from V and 4 bases from J; bases unmatched to any gene: 5. This CDR3 comprises 16 residues. Germline V gene data show CDR1 as LGHNA and CDR2 as YSLEER. Here the CDR3 reads CASSQQWTGGTGELFF. CDR3 bases: TGCGCCAGCAGCCAGCAATGGACAGGGGGCACCGGGGAGCTGTTTTTT.

The rearrangement links TRBV28 to TRBJ1-5; D is uncertain. The CDR3 is made up of 14 amino acids. Per the germline V gene, CDR1 is MDHEN and CDR2 is SYDVKM. V lost 5 bases to trimming and J lost 4 bases, with 12 bases between them. DNA of the CDR3: TGTGCCAGCAGTCGGGGTCCTGTTAATCAGCCCCAGCATTTT. It codes for CASSRGPVNQPQHF.

This clone was counted only a few times. This rearrangement joins TRBV5-1 to TRBJ2-1; no definite D call. Per the germline V gene, CDR1 is SGHRS and CDR2 is YFSETQ. The germline V and J ends were trimmed by 0 bases and 0 bases, with 10 bases remaining between them. This CDR3 has 16 residues. This CDR3 reads CASSLGPGDSYNEQFF. In DNA form, the CDR3 reads TGCGCCAGCAGCTTGGGTCCCGGTGACTCCTACAATGAGCAGTTCTTC.

The chain recombines TRBV5-1 with TRBJ2-5; 11 nucleotides agree with TRBD2. Germline V CDR1 and CDR2: SGHRS, YFSETQ. The CDR3 is 16 amino acids. The trim removed 4 bases at V and 3 bases at J, leaving 8 bases unmatched. The CDR3 DNA reads TGCGCCAGCAGCCCCGAATTAGCGGGAGGGAAAGAGACCCAGTACTTC. It is translated as CASSPELAGGKETQYF.

In the case of this clone: Other DNA sequences of this sample code for an identical CDR3. The V gene is TRBV9, the J gene TRBJ2-5; D is unresolved. This CDR3 region has 13 residues. V was trimmed by 0 bases and J by 2 bases, leaving 5 bases between them. The germline V gene has CDR1 SGDLS and CDR2 YYNGEE. CDR3 bases: TGTGCCAGCAGCGTAGGCGATCAAGAGACCCAGTACTTC. Translated, it gives CASSVGDQETQYF. Combining the CDR3 with reference TRBV9 and TRBJ2-5 gives the whole variable domain DSGVTQTPKHLITATGQRVTLRCSPRSGDLSVYWYQQSLDQGLQFLIQYYNGEERAKGNILERFSAQQFPDLHSELNLSSLELGDSALYFCASSVGDQETQYFGPGTRLLVL.

The V and J genes are TRBV28 and TRBJ1-1; no definite D call. Trimming cost V 1 base and J 2 bases, with 8 bases left between them. Germline V CDR1 and CDR2: MDHEN, SYDVKM. There are 14 residues in the CDR3. In DNA, the CDR3 is TGTGCCAGCAGTTTATTACCGGGAAACACTGAAGCTTTCTTT. Translated: CASSLLPGNTEAFF. Filled out from reference TRBV28 and TRBJ1-1, the complete variable domain reads DVKVTQSSRYLVKRTGEKVFLECVQDMDHENMFWYRQDPGLGLRLIYFSYDVKMKEKGDIPEGYSVSREKKERFSLILESASTNQTSMYLCASSLLPGNTEAFFGQGTRLTVV.

The chain links TRBV28 to TRBJ2-7, with TRBD2 matching over 9 bases. V lost 2 bases to trimming and J lost 3 bases; unmatched junction nucleotides: 5. The CDR3 is 15 amino acids. Per germline, CDR1 MDHEN and CDR2 SYDVKM. CDR3 sequence (DNA): TGTGCCAGCAGTTTAGAGGGGACTAGCCTCTACGAGCAGTACTTC. It translates to CASSLEGTSLYEQYF.

This chain connects TRBV28 to TRBJ1-1, with a weak D call TRBD1 (6 bases). Germline V lookup: CDR1 MDHEN, CDR2 SYDVKM. The ends were cut back, 6 bases at V and 0 bases at J, with 14 bases in the middle. This CDR3 is built from 15 residues. CDR3 coding DNA: TGTGCCAGCAGCCGATCCGACAGGATGAACACTGAAGCTTTCTTT. Translating it yields CASSRSDRMNTEAFF.

V and J are TRBV5-1 and TRBJ1-5; no reliable D call. Per the germline V gene, CDR1 is SGHRS and CDR2 is YFSETQ. The CDR3 sequence is 13 residues long. Trimming took off 4 bases at V and 7 bases at J, with 12 bases between the two ends. The DNA of the CDR3 is TGCGCCAGCAGCGTAGATTTAGCGCAGCCCCAGCATTTT. It encodes CASSVDLAQPQHF.

The V call is TRBV9, the J call TRBJ2-1; D might be TRBD1 or TRBD2, each matching 6 bases. The CDR3 loop spans 15 amino acids. The germline V and J ends were trimmed by 2 bases and 4 bases, with 13 bases remaining between them. Germline V gene data show CDR1 as SGDLS and CDR2 as YYNGEE. The CDR3 is CASSVLAGHYNEQFF. The DNA of the CDR3 is TGTGCCAGCAGCGTTCTCGCGGGACATTACAATGAGCAGTTCTTC.

This rearrangement joins TRBV9 to TRBJ1-6; 9 bases align to TRBD1. V was pared by 3 bases and J by 7 bases, with 11 bases of the junction left unmatched. Germline CDR1 and CDR2: SGDLS and YYNGEE. This CDR3 has 17 residues. CDR3 sequence: CASSAHSGQGGNSPLHF. CDR3 nucleotide sequence: TGTGCCAGCAGCGCCCACTCGGGACAGGGCGGAAATTCACCCCTCCACTTT.